Shown below are 2 T cell receptor beta chains from a single sample sequenced in a study of cytomegalovirus exposure and HLA in healthy donors. The PCR contained 60 Vbeta and 13 Jbeta primers. Profiled with immunoSEQ multiplex PCR; TCRdb holds only in-frame clones, not every one. Of 100,000 to 150,000 clones in the sample, 70% to 85% are singletons; the top ten hold more than 10%. Sequenced sample: PBMCs. These receptors were taken from a middle-aged woman in good health and CMV-seropositive.

This rearrangement joins TRBV6-5 to TRBJ2-2; D might be TRBD2 (5 bases). This CDR3 contains 15 residues. Germline CDR1 MNHEY, CDR2 SVGAGI. Trimming took 2 bases from V and 6 from J, leaving 13 bases between them. CDR3: CASSYEAGLAGELFF. In DNA, the CDR3 is TGTGCCAGCAGTTACGAGGCGGGTCTGGCCGGGGAGCTGTTTTTT.

The chain links TRBV11-2 to TRBJ2-7, with 7 nucleotides matching TRBD1. Germline V lookup: CDR1 SGHAT, CDR2 FQNNGV. V gave up 4 bases and J gave up 2 bases; unmatched junction bases: 5. This CDR3 is built from 14 residues. The CDR3 is CASSSLTGAYEQYF. CDR3 DNA: TGTGCCAGCAGCTCCCTCACAGGGGCCTACGAGCAGTACTTC.